Sequencing of this T cell receptor beta chain was carried out in a study of blood T cell repertoires in COVID-19. Assay used: immunoSEQ multiplex PCR; TCRdb lists only in-frame clones, some missing. This sample carries about 63,000 clones, 88% of them seen once, and the ten largest clones take less than 5.5%. This TCR was sampled from a human donor in a cohort sampled during active COVID-19. The sequenced sample was peripheral blood.

In nucleotides, the CDR3 is TGCGCCAGCAGCCATCCGGGGCAGGGGGTGAATGAGCAGTTCTTC. It encodes CASSHPGQGVNEQFF. V and J are TRBV4-1 and TRBJ2-1; 7 bases are shared with TRBD1. V shed 3 bases and J 7 bases; nucleotides not matched to a gene: 9. The CDR3 covers 15 residues. Per germline, CDR1 MGHRA and CDR2 YSYEKL.